The sequence of this T cell receptor (beta chain) was determined in a study of shared clonotypes between healthy human individuals. Turning to this clone: Its antigen is not identified.

V lost 0 bases to trimming and J lost 5 bases, with 13 bases between them. The length of the CDR3 is 15 residues. CDR1 and CDR2 (germline): MNHEY, SVGAGI. Sequencing used immunoSEQ multiplex PCR; TCRdb keeps in-frame clones, though not all of them. The data show 2 million to 2.5 million clones, 90% to 95% seen once. Whole-study results and caveats: Some naive CD4 clonotypes, approximately 4.5%, turned up in common across a handful of donors. Sharing of clonotypes among donors was expected to vary with sequencing depth.

This rearrangement joins TRBV6-5 to TRBJ1-1; D remains unclear. This clonotype was sampled from a man younger than 35 in good health. Some clones in this sample may be carry-over from other donors' samples. The sequenced sample consisted of naive CD4+ T cells from PBMCs. Subset here: CD45RA+ positively selected. CDR3 DNA sequence: TGTGCCAGCAGTTACTCCCTGGACGCGGGAACTGAAGCTTTCTTT. Protein sequence: CASSYSLDAGTEAFF.